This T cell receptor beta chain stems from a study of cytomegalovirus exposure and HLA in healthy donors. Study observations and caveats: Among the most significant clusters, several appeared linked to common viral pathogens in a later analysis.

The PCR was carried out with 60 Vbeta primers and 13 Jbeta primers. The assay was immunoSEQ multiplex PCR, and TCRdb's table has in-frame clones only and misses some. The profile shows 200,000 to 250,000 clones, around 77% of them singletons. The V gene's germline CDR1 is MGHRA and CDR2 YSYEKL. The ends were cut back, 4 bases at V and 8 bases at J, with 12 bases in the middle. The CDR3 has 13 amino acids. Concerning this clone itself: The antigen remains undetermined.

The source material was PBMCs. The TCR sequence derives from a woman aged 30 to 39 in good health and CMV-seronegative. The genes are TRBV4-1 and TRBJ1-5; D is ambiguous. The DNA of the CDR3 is TGCGCCAGCAGCCCCTTCCTGCGGGAGCCCCAGCATTTT. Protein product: CASSPFLREPQHF.